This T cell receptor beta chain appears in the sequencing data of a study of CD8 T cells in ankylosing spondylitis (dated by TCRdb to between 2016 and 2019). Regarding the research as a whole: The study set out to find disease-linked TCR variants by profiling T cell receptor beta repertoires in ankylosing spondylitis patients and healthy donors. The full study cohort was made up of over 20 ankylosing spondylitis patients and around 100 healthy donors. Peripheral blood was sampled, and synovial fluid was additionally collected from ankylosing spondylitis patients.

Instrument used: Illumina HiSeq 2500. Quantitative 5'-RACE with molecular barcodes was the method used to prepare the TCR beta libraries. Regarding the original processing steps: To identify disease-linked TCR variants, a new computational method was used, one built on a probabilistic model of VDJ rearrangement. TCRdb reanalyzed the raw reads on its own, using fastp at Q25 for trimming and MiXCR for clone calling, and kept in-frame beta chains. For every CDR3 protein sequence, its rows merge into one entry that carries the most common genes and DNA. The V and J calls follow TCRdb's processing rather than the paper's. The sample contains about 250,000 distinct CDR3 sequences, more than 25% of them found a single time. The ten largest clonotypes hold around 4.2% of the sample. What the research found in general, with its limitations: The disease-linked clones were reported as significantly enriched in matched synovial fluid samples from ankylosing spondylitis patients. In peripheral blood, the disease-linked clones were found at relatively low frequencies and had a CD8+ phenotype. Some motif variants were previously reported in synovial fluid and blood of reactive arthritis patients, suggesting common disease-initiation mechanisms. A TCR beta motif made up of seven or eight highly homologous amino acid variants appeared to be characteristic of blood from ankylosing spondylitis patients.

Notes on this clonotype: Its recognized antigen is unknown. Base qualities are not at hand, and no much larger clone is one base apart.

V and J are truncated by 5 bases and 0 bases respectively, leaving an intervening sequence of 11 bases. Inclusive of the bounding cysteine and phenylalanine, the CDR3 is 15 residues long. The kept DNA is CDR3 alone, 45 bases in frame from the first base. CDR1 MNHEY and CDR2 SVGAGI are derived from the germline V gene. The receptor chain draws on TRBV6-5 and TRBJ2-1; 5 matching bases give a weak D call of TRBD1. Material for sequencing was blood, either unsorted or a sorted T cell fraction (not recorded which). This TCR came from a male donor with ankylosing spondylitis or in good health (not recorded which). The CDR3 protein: CASSIQESSYNEQFF. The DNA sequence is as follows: TGTGCCAGCAGTATACAGGAGAGCTCCTACAATGAGCAGTTCTTC.